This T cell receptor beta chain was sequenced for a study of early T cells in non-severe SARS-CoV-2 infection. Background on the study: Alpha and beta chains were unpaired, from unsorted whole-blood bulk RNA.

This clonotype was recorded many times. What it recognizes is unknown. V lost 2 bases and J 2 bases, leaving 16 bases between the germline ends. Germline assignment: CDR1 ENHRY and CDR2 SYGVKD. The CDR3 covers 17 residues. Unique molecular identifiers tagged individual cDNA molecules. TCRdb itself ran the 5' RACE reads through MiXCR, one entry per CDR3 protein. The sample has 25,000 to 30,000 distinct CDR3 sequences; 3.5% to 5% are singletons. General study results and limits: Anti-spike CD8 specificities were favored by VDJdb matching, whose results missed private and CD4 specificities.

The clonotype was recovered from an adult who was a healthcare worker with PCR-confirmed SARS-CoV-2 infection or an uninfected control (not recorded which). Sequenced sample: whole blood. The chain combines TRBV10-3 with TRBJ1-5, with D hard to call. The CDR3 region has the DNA TGTGCCATCAGTGAGGGGGTCGCGGGGTCAGGCAATCAGCCCCAGCATTTT. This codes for CAISEGVAGSGNQPQHF.